This T cell receptor (beta chain) was identified in a study of blood T cell repertoires in COVID-19. Germline lookup yields CDR1 LNHNV and CDR2 YYDKDF (reference sequence). Trimming took 3 bases from V and 6 from J; bases not matched to a gene: 13. The CDR3 covers 16 residues. Study processing details: How many nucleated cells were present was estimated from reference gene primer amplification. TCRdb keeps only in-frame clones here, not all; method: immunoSEQ multiplex PCR. That table gives V, J and clone size, and the DNA gave D and trimming. This sample yields fewer than 200,000 clones, of which 70% to 85% are seen a single time; more than 4.5% belongs to the top ten.

The receptor was derived from a woman aged 60-75 years with acute COVID-19. The material sequenced was PBMCs or T cells enriched from blood (not recorded which). This rearrangement joins TRBV15 to TRBJ1-1; 7 bases are shared with TRBD1. The chain's CDR3 is CATSRDKGGLGAEAFF. The CDR3 bases are TGTGCCACCAGCAGGGATAAAGGGGGCTTGGGCGCTGAAGCTTTCTTT.